These 6 T cell receptor beta chains were all obtained from the same sample, sequenced in a study of blood T cell repertoires in COVID-19. Sequenced by immunoSEQ multiplex PCR; TCRdb stores in-frame clones only, minus some. The data contain around 60,000 clones, roughly four fifths of them singletons. Source material: peripheral blood. All receptors derive from a man aged 45-60 years with COVID-19, enrolled during active disease.

In DNA, the CDR3 is TGTGCCAGCACCGAGGCTCTAGCGGGAGGAAAGGCTTACAATGAGCAGTTCTTC. Translation: CASTEALAGGKAYNEQFF. This rearrangement joins TRBV28 to TRBJ2-1, with 11 bases fitting TRBD2. Germline V gene data show CDR1 as MDHEN and CDR2 as SYDVKM. Trimming cost V 7 bases and J 4 bases; bases outside gene matches: 15. The CDR3 is 18 residues long. The full variable domain, in which reference TRBV28 and TRBJ2-1 provide the parts outside the CDR3, is DVKVTQSSRYLVKRTGEKVFLECVQDMDHENMFWYRQDPGLGLRLIYFSYDVKMKEKGDIPEGYSVSREKKERFSLILESASTNQTSMYLCASTEALAGGKAYNEQFFGPGTRLTVL.

This chain joins TRBV5-1 and TRBJ2-1, with 14 bases fitting TRBD2. V dropped 4 bases and J dropped 8; count of bases not matched to a gene: 5. The CDR3 totals 15 residues. CDR1 is SGHRS, CDR2 YFSETQ, per germline. The CDR3 DNA reads TGCGCCAGCAGCCCGGGACTAGCGGGAGTGCATGAGCAGTTCTTC. Its translation: CASSPGLAGVHEQFF.

V and J are TRBV5-5 and TRBJ2-2, with TRBD2 matching 15 bases. V was clipped by 0 bases and J by 3 bases; unmatched bases: 3. Germline V gives CDR1 SGHKS, CDR2 YYEKEE (reference sequence). This CDR3 comprises 18 residues. The DNA for the CDR3 is TGTGCCAGCAGCTTGGGGACTAGCGGGAGGGCCTACACCGGGGAGCTGTTTTTT. Translating gives CASSLGTSGRAYTGELFF.

This CDR3 is CASKGVTDTQYF. The CDR3 coding sequence is TGTGCCAGCAAGGGGGTCACAGATACGCAGTATTTT. The chain has TRBV2 and TRBJ2-3, with D possibly TRBD1 on 6 matching bases. Trimming pared 7 bases from V and 2 bases from J, leaving 7 bases between. The CDR3 has 12 amino acids. Germline values: CDR1 SNHLY, CDR2 FYNNEI. Supplemented by reference TRBV2 and TRBJ2-3, the full variable domain reads EPEVTQTPSHQVTQMGQEVILRCVPISNHLYFYWYRQILGQKVEFLVSFYNNEISEKSEIFDDQFSVERPDGSNFTLKIRSTKLEDSAMYFCASKGVTDTQYFGPGTRLTVL.

Many counts were recorded for this clone. The rearrangement links TRBV25-1 to TRBJ2-7; D may be TRBD1 (6 bases). V was clipped by 6 bases and J by 3 bases, with 12 bases between them. Germline CDR1 MGHDK, CDR2 SYGVNS. This CDR3 comprises 13 residues. This CDR3 reads CASSNDRNYEQYF. CDR3 DNA: TGTGCCAGCAGCAACGACAGGAACTACGAGCAGTACTTC.

The chain employs TRBV7-3 and TRBJ1-2; D is uncertain. CDR1 SGHTA and CDR2 FQGTGA come from the germline V gene. V shed 5 bases and J shed 3 bases, with 13 bases lying between them. The CDR3 sequence is 14 residues long. The DNA of the CDR3 is TGTGCCAGCAGCCCTACCCCCGGGGACTATGGCTACACCTTC. As protein: CASSPTPGDYGYTF.